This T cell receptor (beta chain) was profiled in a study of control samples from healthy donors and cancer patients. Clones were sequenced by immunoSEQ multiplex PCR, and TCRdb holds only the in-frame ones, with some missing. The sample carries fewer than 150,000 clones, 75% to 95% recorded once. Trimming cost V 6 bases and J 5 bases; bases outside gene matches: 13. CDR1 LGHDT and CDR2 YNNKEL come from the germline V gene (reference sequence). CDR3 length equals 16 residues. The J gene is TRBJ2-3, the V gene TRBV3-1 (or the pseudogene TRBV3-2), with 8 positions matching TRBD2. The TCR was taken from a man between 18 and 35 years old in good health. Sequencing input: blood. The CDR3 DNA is TGTGCCAGCAGTTCCAGCGGGGGCCGGATGGGAGATACGCAGTATTTT. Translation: CASSSSGGRMGDTQYF.